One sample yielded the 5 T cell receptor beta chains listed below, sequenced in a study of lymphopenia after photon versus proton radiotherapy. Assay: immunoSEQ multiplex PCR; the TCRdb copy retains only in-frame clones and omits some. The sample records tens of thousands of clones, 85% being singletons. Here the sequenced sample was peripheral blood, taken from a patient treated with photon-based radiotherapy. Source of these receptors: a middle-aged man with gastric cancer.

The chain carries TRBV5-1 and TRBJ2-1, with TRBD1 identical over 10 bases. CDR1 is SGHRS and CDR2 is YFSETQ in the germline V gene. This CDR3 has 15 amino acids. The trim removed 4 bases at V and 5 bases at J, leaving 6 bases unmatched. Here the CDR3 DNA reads TGCGCCAGCAGCGTGGACAGGGGGTTGAACAATGAGCAGTTCTTC. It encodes CASSVDRGLNNEQFF. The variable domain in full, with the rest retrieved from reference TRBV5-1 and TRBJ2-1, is KAGVTQTPRYLIKTRGQQVTLSCSPISGHRSVSWYQQTPGQGLQFLFEYFSETQRNKGNFPGRFSGRQFSNSRSEMNVSTLELGDSALYLCASSVDRGLNNEQFFGPGTRLTVL.

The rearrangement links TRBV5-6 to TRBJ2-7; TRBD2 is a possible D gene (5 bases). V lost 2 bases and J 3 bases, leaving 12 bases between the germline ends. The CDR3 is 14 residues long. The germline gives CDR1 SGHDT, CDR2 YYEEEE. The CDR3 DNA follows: TGTGCCAGCAGCTTCGGGGTACGGAGCTACGAGCAGTACTTC. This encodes CASSFGVRSYEQYF. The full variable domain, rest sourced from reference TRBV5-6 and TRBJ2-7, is DAGVTQSPTHLIKTRGQQVTLRCSPKSGHDTVSWYQQALGQGPQFIFQYYEEEERQRGNFPDRFSGHQFPNYSSELNVNALLLGDSALYLCASSFGVRSYEQYFGPGTRLTVT.

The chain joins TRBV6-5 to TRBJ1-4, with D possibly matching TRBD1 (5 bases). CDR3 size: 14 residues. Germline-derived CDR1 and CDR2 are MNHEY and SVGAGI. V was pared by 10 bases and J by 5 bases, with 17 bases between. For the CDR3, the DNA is TGTGCCACCCGACTGGGACGTAGAAATGAAAAACTGTTTTTT. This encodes CATRLGRRNEKLFF.

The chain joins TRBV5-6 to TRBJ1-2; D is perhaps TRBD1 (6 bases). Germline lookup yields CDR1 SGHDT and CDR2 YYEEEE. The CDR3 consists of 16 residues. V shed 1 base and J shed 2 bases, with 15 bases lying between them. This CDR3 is CASSLRGWEANYGYTF. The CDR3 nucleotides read TGTGCCAGCAGCTTGAGGGGGTGGGAGGCGAACTATGGCTACACCTTC.

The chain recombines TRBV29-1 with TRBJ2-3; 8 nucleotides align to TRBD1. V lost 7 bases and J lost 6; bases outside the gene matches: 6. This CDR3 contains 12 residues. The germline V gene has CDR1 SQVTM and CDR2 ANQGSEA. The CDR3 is CSARQGFDTQYF. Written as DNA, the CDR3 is TGCAGCGCGAGACAGGGGTTTGATACGCAGTATTTT.